This T cell receptor beta chain was retrieved from a study of regulatory T cells in long-lasting Graves disease. Noted time point: persistent/refractory GD, antithyroid drugs over 5 years with positive TRAb. The TCR library was prepared using RNA isolated from PBMCs. EDTA tubes collected roughly 9 milliliters of peripheral blood. This clonotype appeared a few times. The antigen is undetermined. HTBI primers from iRepertoire and Arm-PCR of CDR3 regions yielded the TCR beta libraries. Each CDR3 protein gets one entry after TCRdb re-called the multiplex PCR reads with MiXCR. The table includes a few hundred thousand distinct CDR3 sequences, about 21% detected once. General study results and limits: Persistent Graves' patients showed a TCR diversity that was lower than that of newly diagnosed ones. Public clonotype sharing was higher in persistent than newly diagnosed patients.

V was cut by 7 bases and J by 6 bases, with 10 bases left in between. Germline CDR1 reads SGHRS; CDR2 reads YFSETQ. The CDR3 spans 12 residues. The receptor was isolated from a female donor with Graves disease. The chain links TRBV5-1 to TRBJ2-2, with a possible D match to TRBD2 (5 bases). The sample was peripheral blood mononuclear cells (PBMCs), taken when the disease was refractory, from a patient treated with antithyroid drugs. CDR3: CASGSESGELFF. The CDR3 region has the DNA TGCGCCAGCGGGAGTGAGTCCGGGGAGCTGTTTTTT.